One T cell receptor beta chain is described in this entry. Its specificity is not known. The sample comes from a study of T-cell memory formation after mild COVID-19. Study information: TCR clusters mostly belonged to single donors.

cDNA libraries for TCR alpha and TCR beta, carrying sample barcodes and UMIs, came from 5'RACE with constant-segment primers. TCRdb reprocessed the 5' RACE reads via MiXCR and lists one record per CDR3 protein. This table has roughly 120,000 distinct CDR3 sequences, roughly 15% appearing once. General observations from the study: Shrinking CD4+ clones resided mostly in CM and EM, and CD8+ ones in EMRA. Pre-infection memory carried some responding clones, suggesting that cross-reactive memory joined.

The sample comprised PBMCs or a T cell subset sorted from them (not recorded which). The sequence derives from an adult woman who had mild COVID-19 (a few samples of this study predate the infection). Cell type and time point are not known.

CDR3 sequence (DNA): TGTGCCAGCAGCTTATTTGTAGTTAACACCGGGGAGCTGTTTTTT. It is translated as CASSLFVVNTGELFF. This chain uses TRBV7-9 with TRBJ2-2; no clear D. The CDR3 covers 15 residues. Germline V gene lookup returns CDR1 SEHNR and CDR2 FQNEAQ (reference sequence). With 2 bases removed from V and 2 bases from J, the gap between germline ends came to 9 bases.